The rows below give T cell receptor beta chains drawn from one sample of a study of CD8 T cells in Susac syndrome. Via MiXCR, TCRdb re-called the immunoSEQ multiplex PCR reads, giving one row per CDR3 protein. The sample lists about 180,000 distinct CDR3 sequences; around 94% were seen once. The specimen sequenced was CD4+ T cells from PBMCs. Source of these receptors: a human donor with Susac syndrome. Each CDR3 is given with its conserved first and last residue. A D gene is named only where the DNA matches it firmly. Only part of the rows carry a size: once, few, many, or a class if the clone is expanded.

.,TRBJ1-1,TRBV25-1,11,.,CASTQGTEAFF,TGTGCCAGCACCCAGGGCACTGAAGCTTTCTTT
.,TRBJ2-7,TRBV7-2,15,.,CASSLDRDIIYEQYF,TGTGCCAGCAGCTTAGACCGGGACATAATTTACGAGCAGTACTTC
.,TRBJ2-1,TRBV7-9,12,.,CGGQDSYNEQFF,TGTGGGGGGCAGGACTCCTACAATGAGCAGTTCTTC
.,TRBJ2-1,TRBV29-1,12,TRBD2,CSHGGVYNEQFF,TGCAGTCACGGGGGGGTATACAATGAGCAGTTCTTC
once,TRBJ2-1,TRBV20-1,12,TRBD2,CSASRAGDEQFF,TGCAGTGCTAGCCGAGCGGGGGATGAGCAGTTCTTC
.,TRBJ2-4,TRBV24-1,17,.,CATSDPGQTLAKNIQYF,TGTGCCACCAGTGACCCGGGGCAGACCCTAGCCAAAAACATTCAGTACTTC
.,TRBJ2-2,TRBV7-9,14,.,CASSLKDQTGELFF,TGTGCCAGCAGCCTAAAGGACCAAACCGGGGAGCTGTTTTTT
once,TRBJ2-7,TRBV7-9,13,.,CASSNDRSYEQYF,TGTGCCAGCAGCAATGACAGGTCCTACGAGCAGTACTTC
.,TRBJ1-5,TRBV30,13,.,CAWSQGLEQPQHF,TGTGCCTGGAGTCAGGGCTTAGAACAGCCCCAGCATTTT
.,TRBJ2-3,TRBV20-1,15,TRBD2,CSARVLAGVTDTQYF,TGCAGTGCTAGAGTTCTAGCGGGGGTCACAGATACGCAGTATTTT
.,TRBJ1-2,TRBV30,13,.,CAWSVGGARGYTF,TGTGCCTGGAGTGTCGGGGGGGCGCGGGGCTACACCTTC
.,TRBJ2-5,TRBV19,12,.,CASSPRRGTQYF,TGTGCCAGTAGTCCCCGGCGGGGGACCCAGTACTTC
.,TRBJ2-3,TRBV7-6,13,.,CASSSLNRDTQYF,TGTGCCAGCAGCTCCCTTAACCGGGACACGCAGTATTTT
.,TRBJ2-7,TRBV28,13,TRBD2,CASILAGSYEQYF,TGTGCCAGCATTCTAGCGGGGAGCTACGAGCAGTACTTC
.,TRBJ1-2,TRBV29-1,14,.,CSVEGGEIGYGYTF,TGCAGCGTTGAAGGTGGGGAAATCGGCTATGGCTACACCTTC
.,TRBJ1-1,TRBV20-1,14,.,CSARDPASSRGAFF,TGCAGTGCTAGAGACCCCGCTTCGTCCCGAGGGGCTTTCTTT
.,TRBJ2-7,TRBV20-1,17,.,CSARDISGPSGDYEQYF,TGCAGTGCTAGAGATATTTCGGGGCCGAGCGGAGACTACGAGCAGTACTTC
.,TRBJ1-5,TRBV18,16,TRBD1,CASSPSGGLGNQPQHF,TGTGCCAGCTCACCGTCAGGGGGATTGGGCAATCAGCCCCAGCATTTT
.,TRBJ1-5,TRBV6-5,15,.,CASSPGRGHNQPQHF,TGTGCCAGCAGCCCGGGGAGGGGCCACAATCAGCCCCAGCATTTT
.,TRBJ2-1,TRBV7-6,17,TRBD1,CASSLVSNSPGGEGQFF,TGTGCCAGCAGCTTAGTCTCAAACAGCCCAGGGGGAGAGGGGCAGTTCTTC
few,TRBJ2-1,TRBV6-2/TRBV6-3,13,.,CASSPTAYNEQFF,TGTGCCAGCAGTCCTACAGCCTACAATGAGCAGTTCTTC
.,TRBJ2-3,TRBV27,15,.,CASSLSGSATDTQYF,TGTGCCAGCAGTTTATCCGGCAGTGCCACAGATACGCAGTATTTT
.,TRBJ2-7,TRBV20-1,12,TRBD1,CSARTGAYEQYF,TGCAGTGCTAGAACAGGGGCCTACGAGCAGTACTTC
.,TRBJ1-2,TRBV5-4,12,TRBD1,CASSLPGGGYTF,TGTGCCAGCAGCCTACCAGGGGGTGGCTACACCTTC
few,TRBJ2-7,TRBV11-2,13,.,CASSLGPAYEQYF,TGTGCCAGCAGCTTAGGTCCAGCCTACGAGCAGTACTTC
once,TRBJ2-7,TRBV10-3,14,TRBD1,CAISMTGGNYEQYF,TGTGCCATCAGTATGACAGGGGGCAACTACGAGCAGTACTTC
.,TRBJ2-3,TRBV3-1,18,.,CASSQVNSGLDFTDTQYF,TGTGCCAGCAGCCAGGTGAATTCAGGGCTGGACTTCACAGATACGCAGTATTTT
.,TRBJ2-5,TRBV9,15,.,CASSVRGGARETQYF,TGTGCCAGCAGCGTACGTGGTGGGGCCCGAGAGACCCAGTACTTC
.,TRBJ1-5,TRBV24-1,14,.,CATSSSASNQPQHF,TGTGCCACCTCTTCCTCCGCGAGCAATCAGCCCCAGCATTTT
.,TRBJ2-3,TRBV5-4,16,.,CASSLAFRDNTDTQYF,TGTGCCAGCAGCTTGGCTTTTCGGGACAACACAGATACGCAGTATTTT
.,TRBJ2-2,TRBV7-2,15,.,CASSLRLGIGGELFF,TGTGCCAGCAGCTTAAGACTAGGGATCGGCGGGGAGCTGTTTTTT
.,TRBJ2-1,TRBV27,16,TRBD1,CASSSLRDRGGNEQFF,TGTGCCAGCAGTTCCCTCCGGGACAGGGGGGGGAATGAGCAGTTCTTC
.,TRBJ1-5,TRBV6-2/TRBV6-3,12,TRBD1,CASSGTGVVQHF,TGTGCCAGCTCCGGGACAGGGGTCGTTCAGCATTTT
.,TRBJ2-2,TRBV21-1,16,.,CASSIAGGQNTGELFF,TGTGCCAGCAGCATAGCGGGGGGACAGAACACCGGGGAGCTGTTTTTT
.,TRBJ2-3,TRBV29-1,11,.,CSVEGPDTQYF,TGCAGCGTTGAAGGTCCAGATACGCAGTATTTT
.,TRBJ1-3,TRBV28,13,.,CASKGSSGNTIYF,TGTGCCAGCAAGGGCAGCTCTGGAAACACCATATATTTT
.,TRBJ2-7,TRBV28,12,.,CASSLLGYEQYF,TGTGCCAGCAGCCTTCTGGGGTACGAGCAGTACTTC
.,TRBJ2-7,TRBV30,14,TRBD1,CAGLPGQGSYEQYF,TGTGCCGGGCTACCGGGACAGGGATCCTACGAGCAGTACTTC
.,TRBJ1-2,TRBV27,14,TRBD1,CASSRDRATYGYTF,TGTGCCAGCAGTCGGGACAGGGCAACCTATGGCTACACCTTC
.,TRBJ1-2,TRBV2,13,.,CASSAAGLYGYTF,TGTGCCAGCAGTGCGGCAGGGTTATATGGCTACACCTTC
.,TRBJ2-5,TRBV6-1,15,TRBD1,CASRDTGGTQETQYF,TGTGCCAGCCGTGATACAGGGGGCACCCAAGAGACCCAGTACTTC
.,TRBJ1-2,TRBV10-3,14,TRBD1,CAISRDSNDYGYTF,TGTGCCATCAGCCGGGACAGCAATGATTATGGCTACACCTTC
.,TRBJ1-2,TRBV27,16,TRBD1,CASSFSSRGFGYGYTF,TGTGCCAGCAGTTTTTCGTCCAGGGGGTTCGGGTATGGCTACACCTTC
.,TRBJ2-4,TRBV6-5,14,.,CASSLRTEDNIQYF,TGTGCCAGCAGTTTAAGGACCGAGGACAACATTCAGTACTTC
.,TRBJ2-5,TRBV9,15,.,CASSVTRSVLETQYF,TGTGCCAGCAGCGTTACTAGGTCCGTTTTGGAGACCCAGTACTTC
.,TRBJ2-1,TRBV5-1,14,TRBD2,CASSLATSGNEQFF,TGCGCCAGCAGCCTGGCCACTAGCGGCAATGAGCAGTTCTTC
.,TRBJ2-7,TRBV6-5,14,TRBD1,CASRPGTGFYEQYF,TGTGCCAGCAGACCCGGGACAGGATTTTACGAGCAGTACTTC
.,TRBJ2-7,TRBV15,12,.,CATSRDTYEQYF,TGTGCCACCAGCAGAGACACCTACGAGCAGTACTTC
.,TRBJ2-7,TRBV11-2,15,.,CASSLSVVRGYEQYF,TGTGCCAGCAGCTTATCGGTAGTTAGAGGCTACGAGCAGTACTTC
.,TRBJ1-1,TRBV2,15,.,CASSEGREWITEAFF,TGTGCCAGCAGTGAGGGCAGGGAGTGGATCACTGAAGCTTTCTTT
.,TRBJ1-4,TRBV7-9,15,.,CASSLSGTVGEKLFF,TGTGCCAGCAGCTTATCAGGGACGGTCGGCGAAAAACTGTTTTTT